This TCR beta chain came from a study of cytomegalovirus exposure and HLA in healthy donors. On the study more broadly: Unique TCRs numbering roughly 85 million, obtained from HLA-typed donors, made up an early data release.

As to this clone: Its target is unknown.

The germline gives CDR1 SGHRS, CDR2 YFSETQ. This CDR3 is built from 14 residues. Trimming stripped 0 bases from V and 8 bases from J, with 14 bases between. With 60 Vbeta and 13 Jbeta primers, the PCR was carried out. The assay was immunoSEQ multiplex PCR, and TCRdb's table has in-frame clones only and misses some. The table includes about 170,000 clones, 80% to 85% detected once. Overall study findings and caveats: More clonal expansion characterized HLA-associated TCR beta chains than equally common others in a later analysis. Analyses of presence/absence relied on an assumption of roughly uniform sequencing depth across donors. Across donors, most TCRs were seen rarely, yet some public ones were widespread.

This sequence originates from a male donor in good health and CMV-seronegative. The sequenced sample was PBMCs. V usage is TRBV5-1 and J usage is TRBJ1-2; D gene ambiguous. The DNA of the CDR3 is TGCGCCAGCAGCTTGGCCTTTCCGGCGGGGGGCTACACCTTC. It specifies CASSLAFPAGGYTF. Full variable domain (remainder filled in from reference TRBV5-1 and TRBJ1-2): KAGVTQTPRYLIKTRGQQVTLSCSPISGHRSVSWYQQTPGQGLQFLFEYFSETQRNKGNFPGRFSGRQFSNSRSEMNVSTLELGDSALYLCASSLAFPAGGYTFGSGTRLTVV.